Listed here are 24 T cell receptor beta chains from one sample, sequenced in a study of shared clonotypes between healthy human individuals. Profiled with immunoSEQ multiplex PCR; TCRdb holds only in-frame clones, not every one. The sample yields roughly 490,000 clones, 75% to 85% seen once. What was sequenced was PBMCs. The receptors stem from a woman aged 40 to 55 in good health. Some clones in this sample may be carry-over from other donors' samples.

This clone was observed a few times. This chain joins TRBV7-9 and TRBJ2-3; D is possibly TRBD2 (5 bases). Germline-derived CDR1 and CDR2 are SEHNR and FQNEAQ (reference sequence). The ends were cut back, 1 base at V and 7 bases at J, with 15 bases in the middle. This CDR3 has 15 amino acids. The CDR3 loop reads CASSLDGGVFHTQYF. The CDR3 DNA is TGTGCCAGCAGCTTAGACGGAGGAGTATTTCATACGCAGTATTTT.

Concerning this clone: This clone may be a read error of a much larger clone one base away. The chain has TRBV5-1 and TRBJ1-4; the D is unclear. This CDR3 is built from 15 residues. From germline, CDR1 is SGHRS and CDR2 YFSETQ. The CDR3 sequence is CVSSLVSTTVEKLFF. For the CDR3, the DNA is TGCGTCAGCAGCTTGGTTTCCACAACCGTTGAAAAACTGTTTTTT. Full variable domain (outside the CDR3, taken from reference TRBV5-1 and TRBJ1-4): KAGVTQTPRYLIKTRGQQVTLSCSPISGHRSVSWYQQTPGQGLQFLFEYFSETQRNKGNFPGRFSGRQFSNSRSEMNVSTLELGDSALYLCVSSLVSTTVEKLFFGSGTQLSVL.

The chain joins TRBV30 to TRBJ2-7; no firm D call. Trimming shortened V by 0 bases and J by 3 bases, and 9 bases separated the two germline ends. This CDR3 is 13 amino acids long. Germline V CDR1 and CDR2: GTSNPN, SVGIG (reference sequence). CDR3 sequence: CAWSVGGLYEQYF. In DNA form, the CDR3 reads TGTGCCTGGAGTGTAGGCGGCCTCTACGAGCAGTACTTC.

This chain joins TRBV11-3 and TRBJ2-1; D unclear. V was trimmed by 0 bases and J by 3 bases, leaving 3 bases between them. CDR1 and CDR2 from the germline V gene are SGHNT and YENEEA. The CDR3 is 13 amino acids. CDR3 protein: CASSLDIYNEQFF. The CDR3 bases are TGTGCCAGCAGCTTAGACATCTACAATGAGCAGTTCTTC.

As to this clone: A far bigger clonotype differs at one base, so this is likely a read error. The V call is TRBV18, the J call TRBJ2-5; D is ambiguous. Trimming shortened V by 4 bases and J by 5 bases, and 11 bases separated the two germline ends. CDR3 length: 13 amino acids. Germline CDR1 KGHSH, CDR2 LQKENI. The CDR3 loop reads CASSLQQGETQYF. CDR3 nucleotide sequence: TGTGCCAGCTCACTACAGCAAGGCGAGACCCAGTACTTC.

CDR3 sequence (DNA): TGTGCCAGCAGCTTAGTCCCTAGCGGGAGGGCCGACACCGGGGAGCTGTTTTTT. Translation gives CASSLVPSGRADTGELFF. The V gene is TRBV7-2, the J gene TRBJ2-2; TRBD2 matches at 12 bases. Germline trimming cut 1 base from V and 3 bases from J; bases unmatched to any gene: 6. Germline V gene lookup returns CDR1 SGHTA and CDR2 FQGNSA. The CDR3 covers 18 residues.

The V gene is TRBV5-4, the J gene TRBJ2-4; 10 bases are shared with TRBD2. Germline CDR1 is SGHNT and CDR2 is YYREEE (reference sequence). The trim removed 3 bases at V and 4 bases at J, leaving 19 bases unmatched. CDR3 length: 20 residues. The DNA of the CDR3 is TGTGCCAGCAGCTCAGCGGGAGGGCCGAGCGCTTCACTCTCGAAAAACATTCAGTACTTC. It encodes CASSSAGGPSASLSKNIQYF.

CDR3 protein: CATSRGGTPDNEQFF. CDR3 nucleotide sequence: TGTGCCACCAGCAGAGGGGGGACGCCAGACAATGAGCAGTTCTTC. The chain uses TRBV15 and TRBJ2-1; either TRBD1 or TRBD2 may fit D (5 bases each). Germline CDR1 LNHNV, CDR2 YYDKDF (reference sequence). This CDR3 has 15 residues. Deletions cut 1 base from V and 5 bases from J, with 12 bases between. The entire variable domain, with the rest obtained from reference TRBV15 and TRBJ2-1, is as follows: DAMVIQNPRYQVTQFGKPVTLSCSQTLNHNVMYWYQQKSSQAPKLLFHYYDKDFNNEADTPDNFQSRRPNTSFCFLDIRSPGLGDTAMYLCATSRGGTPDNEQFFGPGTRLTVL.

About this clone itself: This likely traces to a read error, being one base from a far larger clone. The chain couples TRBV4-2 to TRBJ2-5, with 8 bases identical to TRBD2. The CDR3 consists of 15 residues. Losses at the gene ends were 1 base for V and 6 bases for J; bases not matched to a gene: 7. Germline loops: CDR1 LGHNA, CDR2 YNFKEQ. In nucleotides, the CDR3 is TGTGCCAGCAGCCAAGTTCCAGCGGGAGCAAAGACCCAGTACTTC. The encoded protein is CASSQVPAGAKTQYF.

The CDR3 sequence: CASSLSGQANEKLFF. CDR3 DNA sequence: TGTGCCAGCAGTCTGTCGGGGCAGGCTAATGAAAAACTGTTTTTT. This chain connects TRBV28 to TRBJ1-4; a weak D match, TRBD1 (5 bases). The germline gives CDR1 MDHEN, CDR2 SYDVKM. The CDR3 runs to 15 residues. V gave up 5 bases and J gave up 3 bases, with 13 bases separating them.

Points on this clone: A far larger clone is off by one base, so a read error is likely. This sequence joins TRBV4-3 and TRBJ2-6; maybe TRBD2 (6 bases). The CDR3 is 17 residues long. The germline gives CDR1 LGHNA, CDR2 YSLEER. The CDR3 nucleotides read TGCGCCAGCAGCCAAGATCCAGGGACTTCTGGGGCCGACGTCCTGACTTTC. This translates into CASSQDPGTSGADVLTF.

The V gene is TRBV30, the J gene TRBJ2-7; D remains unclear. Germline CDR1 GTSNPN, CDR2 SVGIG (reference sequence). This CDR3 comprises 12 residues. Trimming left V 0 bases short and J 5 bases short, with 8 bases between. CDR3 sequence (DNA): TGTGCCTGGAGTGTTTACGGAAACGAGCAGTACTTC. It is translated as CAWSVYGNEQYF.

This clone was recorded at least ten times. The chain uses TRBV4-3 and TRBJ1-2; D not certain. The CDR3 runs to 15 residues. Germline V CDR1 and CDR2: LGHNA, YSLEER. V gave up 3 bases and J gave up 0 bases, with 11 bases separating them. As DNA, the CDR3 is TGCGCCAGCAGCCAGGGAACCTCCCCTAACTATGGCTACACCTTC. It codes for CASSQGTSPNYGYTF.

This clone has only one observation. A much bigger clone sits one base away, suggesting this may be a read error. This chain joins TRBV5-6 and TRBJ2-2; 11 bases are shared with TRBD1. Germline V gives CDR1 SGHDT, CDR2 YYEEEE. The CDR3 sequence is 17 residues long. J lost 4 bases, V lost 6 bases, and 11 bases had no gene match. CDR3 sequence reads: CASTLPTGTGGTGELFF. In DNA, the CDR3 is TGTGCCAGCACCCTCCCGACCGGGACAGGGGGCACCGGGGAGCTGTTTTTT.

The chain uses TRBV21-1 and TRBJ2-7; TRBD2 is the table's D call, not checked against the DNA. TRBV21-1 is deemed a pseudogene. The CDR3 is 16 amino acids. The CDR3 coding sequence is TGTGCCAGCAGCAGGACGAGACTAGCGGGGCACTACGAGCAGTACTTC. Protein product: CASSRTRLAGHYEQYF.

This chain uses TRBV19 with TRBJ2-1, with 10 bases matching TRBD2. The junction had 7 bases not matched to a gene; V was cut back by 6 bases and J by 5 bases. The germline V gene has CDR1 LNHDA and CDR2 SQIVND (reference sequence). The CDR3 length is 15 residues. DNA of the CDR3: TGTGCCAGTAGCGTTAGCGGGAGGACCCACAATGAGCAGTTCTTC. It encodes CASSVSGRTHNEQFF.

CDR3 DNA sequence: TGTGCCAGCTCACCAGTGTTAGCCCAGGGGCCCCACGAGCAGTACTTC. Translated: CASSPVLAQGPHEQYF. The chain recombines TRBV18 with TRBJ2-7; D might be TRBD1 (6 bases). Germline values: CDR1 KGHSH, CDR2 LQKENI. The CDR3 totals 16 residues. Trimming shortened V by 2 bases and J by 5 bases, and 19 bases separated the two germline ends. Variable domain in full (rest from reference TRBV18 and TRBJ2-7): NAGVMQNPRHLVRRRGQEARLRCSPMKGHSHVYWYRQLPEEGLKFMVYLQKENIIDESGMPKERFSAEFPKEGPSILRIQQVVRGDSAAYFCASSPVLAQGPHEQYFGPGTRLTVT.

This rearrangement joins TRBV7-2 to TRBJ2-4, with D maybe TRBD1 (5 bases). V was clipped by 5 bases and J by 8 bases, with 10 bases between them. Germline V gene lookup returns CDR1 SGHTA and CDR2 FQGNSA. The length of the CDR3 is 12 residues. The CDR3 sequence: CASSLQGDIQYF. The CDR3 nucleotides read TGTGCCAGCAGCCTGCAGGGTGACATTCAGTACTTC.

V usage is TRBV6-1 and J usage is TRBJ1-1; D unresolved. The CDR3 spans 13 residues. The V gene lost 6 bases and the J gene lost 3 bases, with 11 bases spanning the gap. In germline, CDR1 is MNHNS, CDR2 SASEGT. The CDR3 DNA reads TGTGCCAGCAGGGCCCTCGAGTACACTGAAGCTTTCTTT. This codes for CASRALEYTEAFF.

This clone was seen ten or more times. The junction departs from germline at one end; a sequencing error may be responsible. Other DNA sequences of this sample code for an identical CDR3. The chain links TRBV30 to TRBJ1-4; D unclear. The CDR3 sequence is 11 residues long. CDR1 is GTSNPN, CDR2 SVGIG, per germline (reference sequence). The CDR3 is CAWNTDEKLFF. In DNA, the CDR3 is TGTGCCTGGAATACAGATGAAAAATTGTTTTTT.

This clone was seen once. The chain is built from TRBV5-5 and TRBJ1-1; a weak D match, TRBD1 (6 bases). This CDR3 comprises 16 residues. V was shortened by 2 bases and J by 0 bases, with 14 bases between the two germline ends. From germline, CDR1 is SGHKS and CDR2 YYEKEE (reference sequence). This CDR3 is CASSFYPEGVNTEAFF. The CDR3 nucleotides read TGTGCCAGCAGCTTTTATCCCGAGGGGGTGAACACTGAAGCTTTCTTT.

This chain joins TRBV28 and TRBJ2-5; 10 bases fit TRBD2. The CDR3 sequence is 18 residues long. V shed 7 bases and J 0 bases; nucleotides not matched to a gene: 14. Per germline, CDR1 MDHEN and CDR2 SYDVKM. The CDR3 here is CASNPATSGTPHQETQYF. CDR3 DNA: TGTGCCAGCAATCCTGCTACTAGCGGGACCCCCCACCAAGAGACCCAGTACTTC.

This clone appeared a few times. The chain recombines TRBV7-2 with TRBJ2-1, with D perhaps matching TRBD1 or TRBD2 (5 bases each). The CDR3 consists of 16 residues. V lost 5 bases to trimming and J lost 6 bases, with 20 bases between them. Germline V lookup: CDR1 SGHTA, CDR2 FQGNSA. The CDR3 reads CASSPQDLGAGNEQFF. For the CDR3, the DNA is TGTGCCAGCAGCCCCCAGGACCTAGGGGCGGGCAATGAGCAGTTCTTC. Full variable domain (remainder filled in from reference TRBV7-2 and TRBJ2-1): GAGVSQSPSNKVTEKGKDVELRCDPISGHTALYWYRQSLGQGLEFLIYFQGNSAPDKSGLPSDRFSAERTGGSVSTLTIQRTQQEDSAVYLCASSPQDLGAGNEQFFGPGTRLTVL.

The rearrangement joins TRBV5-1 to TRBJ1-1; TRBD1 aligns across 9 bases. The CDR3 has 13 amino acids. The germline CDR1 and CDR2 sequences are SGHRS and YFSETQ. Losses at the gene ends were 4 bases for V and 6 bases for J; bases not matched to a gene: 4. CDR3 amino acids: CASSAGQGPEAFF. In DNA, the CDR3 is TGCGCCAGCAGCGCCGGACAGGGGCCTGAAGCTTTCTTT.